This record looks at one T cell receptor beta chain sequence and its context. Its specificity is unknown. This entry belongs to a study of graft-versus-host responses after intestinal transplantation. Study-wide context: Each patient got anti-thymocyte globulin induction, then tacrolimus and steroids for about 3 years.

Trimming removed 3 bases at V and 1 base at J, with 3 bases between. CDR3 length equals 12 residues. From germline, CDR1 is SGHRS and CDR2 YFSETQ. The assay was immunoSEQ multiplex PCR, and TCRdb's table has in-frame clones only and misses some. The sample carries 75,000 to 95,000 clones, around 93% recorded once. This chain joins TRBV5-1 and TRBJ2-3, with D uncertain. The receptor comes from a human donor who was the organ donor for an intestinal transplant. The sample was unstimulated CD4+ T cells sorted from spleen or lymph node cells, taken before transplant. CDR3 sequence reads: CASSSGTDTQYF. CDR3 nucleotides: TGCGCCAGCAGCTCGGGCACAGATACGCAGTATTTT.